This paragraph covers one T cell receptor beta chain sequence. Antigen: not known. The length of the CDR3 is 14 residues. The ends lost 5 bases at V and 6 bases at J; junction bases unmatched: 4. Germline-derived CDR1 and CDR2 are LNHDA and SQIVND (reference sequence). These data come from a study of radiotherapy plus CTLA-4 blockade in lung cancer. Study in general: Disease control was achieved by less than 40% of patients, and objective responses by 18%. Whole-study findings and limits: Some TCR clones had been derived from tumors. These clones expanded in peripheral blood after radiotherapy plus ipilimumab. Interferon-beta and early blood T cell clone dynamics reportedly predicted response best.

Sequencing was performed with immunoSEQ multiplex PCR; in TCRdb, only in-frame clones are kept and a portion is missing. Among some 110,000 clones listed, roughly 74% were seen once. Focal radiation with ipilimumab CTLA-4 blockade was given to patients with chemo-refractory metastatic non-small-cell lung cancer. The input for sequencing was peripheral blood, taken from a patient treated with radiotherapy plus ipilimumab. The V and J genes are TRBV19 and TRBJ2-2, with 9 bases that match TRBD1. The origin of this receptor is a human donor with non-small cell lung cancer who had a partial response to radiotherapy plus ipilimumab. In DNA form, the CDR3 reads TGTGCCAGTAGTTCCACAGGGGGCTCCGGGGAGCTGTTTTTT. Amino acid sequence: CASSSTGGSGELFF.